The entry below describes one TCR beta chain. Its antigen remains unidentified. The data stem from a study of cytomegalovirus exposure and HLA in healthy donors. At the level of the study: Later analysis reported that the approximately 120 validation repertoires shared the platform of the approximately 620 first-cohort repertoires. Overall study results and limits: Cytomegalovirus association was assigned to under 200 TCR beta chains. High sensitivity and specificity were reportedly achieved when the classifier diagnosed cytomegalovirus status.

Data came from immunoSEQ multiplex PCR; TCRdb stores just in-frame clones and leaves some out. The repertoire holds roughly 220,000 clones, with just over 90% as singletons. Germline V CDR1 and CDR2: GTSNPN, SVGIG (reference sequence). This CDR3 contains 12 residues. J gave up 1 base and V 4 bases, and 1 base lay outside the gene matches. Sequenced: PBMCs. The TCR originated in a young woman in good health and CMV-seronegative. The chain is built from TRBV30 and TRBJ2-7, with 7 bases identical to TRBD1. The CDR3 region has the DNA TGTGCCTGGAACAGGGGATCCTACGAGCAGTACTTC. It yields the protein CAWNRGSYEQYF.